The sample holds one count of the clone carrying this T cell receptor (beta chain). Its antigen is as yet unknown. The record originates from a study of shared clonotypes between healthy human individuals. Study conclusions and caveats: Sampling involved blood alone; tissue repertoires likely differ. Estimated richness was generally greater in naive than memory subsets. For sorted subsets, rarefaction showed incomplete sequencing despite large depth.

Only CD45RO-negative cells positively selected for CCR7 counted as naive CD8 cells, so terminally differentiated effector memory CD45RA+ cells were excluded. Trimming took off 1 base at V and 3 bases at J, with 15 bases between the two ends. This CDR3 has 17 amino acids. Germline values: CDR1 SGHTA, CDR2 FQGNSA. Method: immunoSEQ multiplex PCR; TCRdb's copy keeps in-frame clones and lacks some. The sample has more than 2 million clones, over 85% seen once. This TCR was sampled from a man between 18 and 29 years old in good health. Some clones in this sample may be carry-over from other donors' samples. The V gene is TRBV7-2, the J gene TRBJ2-2; D is unclear. The sample consisted of naive CD8+ T cells from PBMCs. CDR3 coding DNA: TGTGCCAGCAGCTTAGAGGAGACTCGAATATACACCGGGGAGCTGTTTTTT. Encoded protein: CASSLEETRIYTGELFF.